The TCR beta chain under discussion was sequenced for a study of T cell repertoires in cytomegalovirus infection. TCRdb recomputed calls from the reads with MiXCR, one row per CDR3 protein. The sample lists nearly 550,000 distinct CDR3 sequences, 15% to 20% occurring once. This clonotype was seen at least ten times. CDR3 length: 15 residues. Germline lookup yields CDR1 SGHTA and CDR2 FQGNSA. Between the trimmed V and J ends, which lost 1 base and 1 base, there was a span of 9 bases. Material for sequencing was CD8+ T cells from PBMCs. The rearrangement links TRBV7-2 to TRBJ2-3; D might be TRBD2 (6 bases). The source of this sequence is a human donor in good health (CMV status not recorded). Some clones in this sample may be carry-over from other donors' samples. For the CDR3, the DNA is TGTGCCAGCAGCTTAGTAGCGGCGCGCACAGATACGCAGTATTTT. The encoded protein is CASSLVAARTDTQYF.